Each of the 18 T cell receptor beta chains below was sequenced from the same sample in a study of blood T cell repertoires in COVID-19. Data came from immunoSEQ multiplex PCR; TCRdb stores just in-frame clones and leaves some out. The sample contains about 150,000 clones, 65% to 80% of which appear only once. Sequenced input: peripheral blood. The receptor source for this set is a man aged 45-65 years with acute or convalescent COVID-19.

The chain carries TRBV23-1 and TRBJ1-1, with TRBD1 matching 9 bases. TRBV23-1 carries the ORF label, with uncertain function. The CDR3 runs 16 residues. J lost 6 bases, V lost 4 bases, and 12 bases had no gene match. CDR3 DNA sequence: TGCGCCAGCAGTCTCCCCTACAGGGGGCAGAGACCTGAAGCTTTCTTT. Translation: CASSLPYRGQRPEAFF.

This clone was found a few times. The chain joins TRBV24-1 to TRBJ2-1; D perhaps matches TRBD1 (8 bases). Trimming stripped 9 bases from V and 7 bases from J, with 21 bases between. The CDR3 covers 15 residues. Germline V gene lookup returns CDR1 KGHDR and CDR2 SFDVKD. As DNA, the CDR3 is TGTGCCACCGGAGACAGGGGAGGGGGAAAAAATGAGCAGTTCTTC. Translating gives CATGDRGGGKNEQFF.

This clone was seen once. The rearrangement uses TRBV6-1 and TRBJ2-5; the match to TRBD2 covers 13 bases. This CDR3 has 17 amino acids. Germline V lookup: CDR1 MNHNS, CDR2 SASEGT. Trimming at V came to 2 bases and at J to 4 bases, leaving 7 bases not matched to a gene. CDR3 bases: TGTGCCAGCAGTGAAATCCGGACTAGCGGGGGAGGAGAGACCCAGTACTTC. Its translation is CASSEIRTSGGGETQYF.

The rearrangement uses TRBV14 and TRBJ2-7, with TRBD2 matching 16 bases. CDR3 size: 19 residues. Trimming cost V 4 bases and J 1 base; bases outside gene matches: 10. Per germline, CDR1 SGHDN and CDR2 FVKESK. CDR3: CASSPRSGLAGGWSYEQYV. As DNA, the CDR3 is TGTGCCAGCAGCCCCCGATCGGGACTAGCGGGGGGGTGGTCCTACGAGCAGTACGTC.

V is TRBV6-5 and J is TRBJ2-7, with 7 bases identical to TRBD1. The J segment lost 2 bases and the V segment lost 8 bases, leaving 9 bases of the junction unmatched. The CDR3 extends over 14 amino acids. The germline CDR1 and CDR2 sequences are MNHEY and SVGAGI. DNA of the CDR3: TGTGCCAGCCACAGGGGATACGGTACCTACGAGCAGTACGTC. It yields the protein CASHRGYGTYEQYV.

The sample holds a few counts of this clone. The chain uses TRBV24-1 and TRBJ1-2; 10 bases fit TRBD1. CDR1 and CDR2 from the germline V gene are KGHDR and SFDVKD. The CDR3 covers 15 residues. With V trimmed by 4 bases and J by 3 bases, 4 bases remained unmatched. The CDR3 is CATSETGTGDYGYTF. The DNA of the CDR3 is TGTGCCACCAGTGAAACCGGGACAGGGGACTATGGCTACACCTTC.

This chain uses TRBV15 with TRBJ2-5, with D unresolved. Germline V gives CDR1 LNHNV, CDR2 YYDKDF (reference sequence). CDR3 length: 15 amino acids. Trimming removed 0 bases at V and 4 bases at J, with 12 bases between. The CDR3 region is CATSRELSGGETQYF. The CDR3 DNA follows: TGTGCCACCAGCAGAGAATTGTCAGGTGGAGAGACCCAGTACTTC.

The CDR3 protein is CATSPSWDTVSQPQHF. The CDR3 DNA sequence: TGTGCCACCAGCCCTAGCTGGGACACCGTAAGTCAGCCCCAGCATTTT. The chain uses TRBV15 and TRBJ1-5; possibly TRBD1 for D (6 bases). Germline CDR1 reads LNHNV; CDR2 reads YYDKDF (reference sequence). V lost 5 bases and J lost 6, with 20 bases in between. This CDR3 is built from 16 residues.

The rearrangement links TRBV2 to TRBJ1-5; D not resolved. This CDR3 spans 13 amino acids. V was cut by 6 bases and J by 1 base, with 7 bases left in between. Germline V CDR1 and CDR2: SNHLY, FYNNEI. The CDR3 DNA is TGTGCCAGCAGATTCAAAAGCAATCAGCCCCAGCATTTT. This translates into CASRFKSNQPQHF.

The genes are TRBV13 and TRBJ1-6; D remains unclear. The CDR3 loop spans 17 amino acids. Germline CDR1 reads PRHDT; CDR2 reads FYEKMQ (reference sequence). Trimming left V 0 bases short and J 4 bases short, with 13 bases between. The CDR3, as DNA: TGTGCCAGCAGCTTAGGCCTGAACGCGGAGTATAATTCACCCCTCCACTTT. It codes for CASSLGLNAEYNSPLHF. Based on the CDR3 plus reference TRBV13 and TRBJ1-6, the full variable domain is AAGVIQSPRHLIKEKRETATLKCYPIPRHDTVYWYQQGPGQDPQFLISFYEKMQSDKGSIPDRFSAQQFSDYHSELNMSSLELGDSALYFCASSLGLNAEYNSPLHFGNGTRLTVT.

The chain is built from TRBV19 and TRBJ1-1, with D possibly matching TRBD1 (5 bases). Germline lookup yields CDR1 LNHDA and CDR2 SQIVND (reference sequence). Trimming pared 5 bases from V and 8 bases from J, leaving 9 bases between. The CDR3 is made up of 11 amino acids. The CDR3 loop reads CASSFRVEAFF. The CDR3 DNA is TGTGCCAGTAGTTTCAGGGTAGAAGCTTTCTTT.

This clone was picked up one time. The genes are TRBV4-1 and TRBJ2-1, with 8 bases matching TRBD2. CDR1 is MGHRA, CDR2 YSYEKL, per germline. V gave up 4 bases and J gave up 2 bases; unmatched junction bases: 4. The CDR3 runs to 15 residues. CDR3 nucleotides: TGCGCCAGCAGCCCGGCGGGACTAGCCTACAATGAGCAGTTCTTC. This sequence encodes CASSPAGLAYNEQFF.

On this clone: This sample includes further DNA sequences coding for the same CDR3. This rearrangement joins TRBV12-3 or TRBV12-4 to TRBJ1-1; TRBD1 agrees at 9 bases. This CDR3 is 13 amino acids long. J was trimmed by 4 bases and V by 6 bases; bases with no gene match: 3. In nucleotides, the CDR3 is TGTGCCAGCAGCCTACAGGGGGCCACTGAAGCTTTCTTT. As protein: CASSLQGATEAFF.

V gene TRBV5-1 combines with J gene TRBJ2-3; 11 bases are shared with TRBD2. This CDR3 comprises 18 residues. Trimming cost V 5 bases and J 0 bases; bases outside gene matches: 11. Germline-derived CDR1 and CDR2 are SGHRS and YFSETQ. This CDR3 is CASSPTSGVTASTDTQYF. The CDR3 nucleotides read TGCGCCAGCAGTCCGACTAGCGGGGTTACCGCTAGCACAGATACGCAGTATTTT.

This chain joins TRBV30 and TRBJ2-1; no definite D call. Germline V lookup: CDR1 GTSNPN, CDR2 SVGIG (reference sequence). The CDR3 is 12 amino acids. With 2 bases removed from V and 9 bases from J, the gap between germline ends came to 11 bases. CDR3 in DNA: TGTGCCTGGAGTCCCCTTCCGGGTGAGCAGTTCTTC. The encoded protein is CAWSPLPGEQFF.

The chain joins TRBV5-4 to TRBJ2-7, with D possibly matching TRBD1 (6 bases). Germline V gene lookup returns CDR1 SGHNT and CDR2 YYREEE (reference sequence). This CDR3 has 16 residues. Trimming stripped 0 bases from V and 3 bases from J, with 16 bases between. The DNA of the CDR3 is TGTGCCAGCAGCTTGGTCGGAACAGGGCCCCTCTACGAGCAGTACTTC. This codes for CASSLVGTGPLYEQYF.

This clone appeared a single time. This chain uses TRBV3-1 (or the pseudogene TRBV3-2) with TRBJ2-2, with D possibly matching TRBD2 (6 bases). Trimming took 3 bases from V and 1 from J, leaving 9 bases between them. The CDR3 covers 15 residues. CDR1 is LGHDT and CDR2 is YNNKEL in the germline V gene (reference sequence). CDR3 in amino acids: CASSHRTMNTGELFF. CDR3 DNA: TGTGCCAGCAGCCATCGGACTATGAACACCGGGGAGCTGTTTTTT.

The chain combines TRBV3-1 (or the pseudogene TRBV3-2) with TRBJ1-1; no clear D. Trimming took off 3 bases at V and 8 bases at J, with 13 bases between the two ends. Germline lookup yields CDR1 LGHDT and CDR2 YNNKEL (reference sequence). The CDR3 is 13 amino acids. The CDR3, as DNA: TGTGCCAGCAGCCACCAAACAGCTACGGAAGCTTTCTTT. Its protein is CASSHQTATEAFF.